This passage covers 26 T cell receptor beta chains from one sample sequenced in a study of shared clonotypes between healthy human individuals. Assay: immunoSEQ multiplex PCR; the TCRdb copy retains only in-frame clones and omits some. Among just over 2,000,000 clones, 85% to 95% were seen once, and the ten largest hold 0.13%. The sample taken for sequencing was naive CD4+ T cells sorted from blood. Indicated subset: CD45RA+ positively selected. The receptors here all came from a man younger than 30 in good health.

The DNA for the CDR3 is TGTGCCAGCAGCCTCCTTCAAGGAGTTAATGAAAAACTGTTTTTT. As protein: CASSLLQGVNEKLFF. The chain carries TRBV11-2 and TRBJ1-4, with D uncertain. The CDR3 sequence is 15 residues long. Trimming cost V 5 bases and J 4 bases, with 14 bases left between them. CDR1 and CDR2 from the germline V gene are SGHAT and FQNNGV.

This clone was picked up a small number of times. One junction end does not reproduce the germline sequence, and a read error may be involved. The identical CDR3 is also encoded by other nucleotide sequences in the sample. In DNA form, the CDR3 reads TGTGCTAGCAGCTTACAAGAGAACACTGAAGCTTTCTTT. Protein sequence: CASSLQENTEAFF. The rearrangement uses TRBV7-7 and TRBJ1-1; D not certain. The CDR3 runs 13 residues. Germline V CDR1 and CDR2: SSHAT, FNYEAQ (reference sequence).

V and J are TRBV19 and TRBJ2-2; TRBD1 aligns across 9 bases. Trimming took 6 bases from V and 0 from J; bases not matched to a gene: 5. CDR3 length: 16 residues. The germline gives CDR1 LNHDA, CDR2 SQIVND (reference sequence). The CDR3 loop is CASRGTGRTNTGELFF. CDR3 in DNA: TGTGCCAGTAGAGGGACAGGGAGGACGAACACCGGGGAGCTGTTTTTT.

V gene TRBV2 combines with J gene TRBJ1-1; D possibly corresponds to TRBD1 (5 bases). This CDR3 region has 15 residues. The V gene lost 5 bases and the J gene lost 1 base, with 14 bases spanning the gap. CDR1 SNHLY and CDR2 FYNNEI come from the germline V gene. The CDR3: CASSSLTQGNTEAFF. The CDR3 nucleotides read TGTGCCAGCAGTTCCCTAACTCAGGGGAACACTGAAGCTTTCTTT.

In this sample, this clone turned up a few times. V usage is TRBV19 and J usage is TRBJ1-5, with D uncertain. Germline V gene sequence: CDR1 LNHDA, CDR2 SQIVND (reference sequence). V lost 6 bases and J 0 bases, leaving 12 bases between the germline ends. This CDR3 is 15 amino acids long. CDR3 in DNA: TGTGCCAGTAGGTTTACAGAGGCTAGCAATCAGCCCCAGCATTTT. Translation: CASRFTEASNQPQHF.

A single count supports this clone. The chain joins TRBV30 to TRBJ2-5, with D perhaps TRBD1 (5 bases). This CDR3 contains 14 residues. V lost 2 bases and J 5 bases, leaving 15 bases between the germline ends. Germline CDR1 reads GTSNPN; CDR2 reads SVGIG (reference sequence). CDR3: CAWSSGQKGETQYF. CDR3 in DNA: TGTGCCTGGAGTTCGGGTCAGAAGGGGGAGACCCAGTACTTC.

This chain links TRBV30 with TRBJ1-1; D call uncertain. The germline CDR1 and CDR2 sequences are GTSNPN and SVGIG (reference sequence). The V end lost 1 base, the J end lost 3 bases, and 12 bases lay between the germline ends. The CDR3 consists of 14 residues. The CDR3 protein is CAWSARAWDTEAFF. The CDR3 DNA reads TGTGCCTGGAGTGCTCGGGCATGGGACACTGAAGCTTTCTTT.

As to this clone: The same CDR3 also results from other DNA sequences found in this sample. The CDR3 coding sequence is TGTGCCAGCAGTGATGGCAGTTATAATTCACCCCTCCACTTT. Translated, it gives CASSDGSYNSPLHF. This chain connects TRBV6-1 to TRBJ1-6; no definite D call. The V end was cut by 3 bases, the J end by 4 bases, with 7 bases between. In germline, CDR1 is MNHNS, CDR2 SASEGT. This CDR3 has 14 residues.

The V and J genes are TRBV11-2 and TRBJ1-1; D ambiguous. Per germline, CDR1 SGHAT and CDR2 FQNNGV. V was pared by 2 bases and J by 0 bases, with 13 bases between. This CDR3 has 16 residues. In nucleotides, the CDR3 is TGTGCCAGCAGCTTATCGTCTGCTCTGTTGAACACTGAAGCTTTCTTT. This codes for CASSLSSALLNTEAFF.

V usage is TRBV6-1 and J usage is TRBJ2-7; D assignment may be TRBD1 or TRBD2 (5 bases each). CDR1 is MNHNS and CDR2 is SASEGT in the germline V gene. Trimming shortened V by 7 bases and J by 2 bases, and 9 bases separated the two germline ends. The CDR3 covers 12 residues. The CDR3 loop reads CASTGTAYEQYF. Written as DNA, the CDR3 is TGTGCCAGCACCGGGACCGCCTACGAGCAGTACTTC.

This clone has just one count. This chain uses TRBV9 with TRBJ2-1; possible D gene TRBD1, 6 bases. V was trimmed by 0 bases and J by 4 bases, leaving 17 bases between them. CDR3 length: 17 residues. Germline V gene sequence: CDR1 SGDLS, CDR2 YYNGEE. The CDR3 loop reads CASSVVGVGATYNEQFF. The CDR3 DNA reads TGTGCCAGCAGCGTAGTAGGGGTGGGGGCAACTTACAATGAGCAGTTCTTC.

V usage is TRBV2 and J usage is TRBJ2-7; D is tentatively TRBD1 or TRBD2 (7 bases each). The CDR3 is 14 residues long. V lost 11 bases and J lost 1, with 18 bases in between. Germline loops: CDR1 SNHLY, CDR2 FYNNEI. The CDR3 region has the DNA TGTGCCTCCCTCAGGGGGGGGGCGTCCTACGAGCAGTACTTC. It specifies CASLRGGASYEQYF.

The chain combines TRBV2 with TRBJ2-7; D is unclear. CDR1 and CDR2 from the germline V gene are SNHLY and FYNNEI. The CDR3 length is 13 residues. V dropped 4 bases and J dropped 5 bases, with 12 bases sitting between them. CDR3 residues: CASSGVGIHEQYF. As DNA, the CDR3 is TGTGCCAGCAGTGGAGTGGGGATCCACGAGCAGTACTTC.

The V call is TRBV11-2, the J call TRBJ2-2, with 7 nucleotides matching TRBD1. The CDR3 is 15 amino acids. The trim removed 5 bases at V and 2 bases at J, leaving 5 bases unmatched. Germline CDR1 reads SGHAT; CDR2 reads FQNNGV. The CDR3 sequence is CASSDRDTNTGELFF. CDR3 DNA: TGTGCCAGCAGCGACAGGGACACCAACACCGGGGAGCTGTTTTTT.

The chain couples TRBV30 to TRBJ2-6, with D uncertain. The CDR3 covers 12 residues. With 4 bases removed from V and 4 bases from J, the gap between germline ends came to 5 bases. The germline V gene encodes CDR1 GTSNPN and CDR2 SVGIG (reference sequence). This CDR3 is CAWNRGANVLTF. DNA for the CDR3: TGTGCCTGGAATAGGGGGGCCAACGTCCTGACTTTC.

V and J are TRBV5-4 and TRBJ2-1, with 9 bases aligning to TRBD1. The CDR3 is 16 residues long. V shed 0 bases and J 4 bases; nucleotides not matched to a gene: 5. Per the germline V gene, CDR1 is SGHNT and CDR2 is YYREEE (reference sequence). The CDR3 reads CASSLAGTGIYNEQFF. The CDR3 nucleotides read TGTGCCAGCAGCTTGGCCGGGACAGGGATATACAATGAGCAGTTCTTC.

On this clone itself: Other DNA sequences from this sample encode an identical CDR3 as well. J is TRBJ2-5 and V is TRBV5-1, with unresolved D. There are 13 residues in the CDR3. V shed 4 bases and J shed 2 bases, with 9 bases lying between them. Germline loops: CDR1 SGHRS, CDR2 YFSETQ. CDR3 DNA sequence: TGCGCCAGCAGCCCGTCCCCACAAGAGACCCAGTACTTC. Residues: CASSPSPQETQYF.

This chain joins TRBV7-9 and TRBJ1-1; D not resolved. V lost 5 bases and J lost 10, with 17 bases in between. Germline CDR1 SEHNR, CDR2 FQNEAQ (reference sequence). The CDR3 length is 13 residues. The DNA for the CDR3 is TGTGCCAGCAGCAACCCCCAAGAAATTCTAGCTTTCTTT. Encoded protein: CASSNPQEILAFF.

To note about this clone: This specimen includes other DNA sequences encoding the same CDR3. The chain uses TRBV6-1 and TRBJ1-6, with 7 bases aligning to TRBD1. With V trimmed by 1 base and J by 7 bases, 1 base remained unmatched. CDR3 length equals 14 residues. Germline-derived CDR1 and CDR2 are MNHNS and SASEGT. CDR3 protein: CASSEVGGNSPLHF. DNA of the CDR3: TGTGCCAGCAGTGAAGTAGGGGGCAATTCACCCCTCCACTTT.

The chain recombines TRBV5-6 with TRBJ2-3, with D possibly being TRBD1 or TRBD2 (5 bases each). The CDR3 covers 14 residues. Trimming took 4 bases from V and 8 from J, leaving 17 bases between them. Germline CDR1 and CDR2: SGHDT and YYEEEE. The CDR3 DNA follows: TGTGCCAGCAGCCGGGACCTGGGGTTAGTTACGCAGTATTTT. Amino acid sequence: CASSRDLGLVTQYF.

As for this clone: Distinct nucleotide sequences in the sample also encode this CDR3. The chain couples TRBV20-1 to TRBJ1-2, with no clear D. The CDR3 runs to 11 residues. Germline loops: CDR1 DFQATT, CDR2 SNEGSKA (reference sequence). Deletions cut 6 bases from V and 0 bases from J, with 5 bases between. This CDR3 reads CSASANYGYTF. CDR3 bases: TGCAGTGCCAGTGCTAACTATGGCTACACCTTC.

This clone has more than one count but fewer than ten. The V gene is TRBV6-5, the J gene TRBJ2-7, with 11 bases that match TRBD2. The V and J ends lost 6 bases and 4 bases, in that order; junction bases with no gene match: 8. This CDR3 comprises 15 residues. The germline V gene encodes CDR1 MNHEY and CDR2 SVGAGI. CDR3 DNA sequence: TGTGCCAGCAGGGACGGGACTAGCGGTTTTTACGAGCAGTACTTC. Translation gives CASRDGTSGFYEQYF.

This clone was observed once. The CDR3: CASSLGGQVDYTF. The DNA for the CDR3 is TGTGCCAGCAGTTTAGGTGGACAGGTAGACTACACCTTC. The chain combines TRBV28 with TRBJ1-2; 7 bases fit TRBD1. CDR1 MDHEN and CDR2 SYDVKM come from the germline V gene. CDR3 length equals 13 residues. V gave up 2 bases and J gave up 10 bases; unmatched junction bases: 7.

As for this clone: Other nucleotide sequences from this sample produce the same CDR3. The chain employs TRBV2 and TRBJ1-3; the match to TRBD1 covers 8 bases. Germline V gives CDR1 SNHLY, CDR2 FYNNEI. Trimming cost V 4 bases and J 7 bases; bases outside gene matches: 0. CDR3 length: 12 amino acids. The CDR3 sequence: CASSGQGNTIYF. The CDR3 DNA sequence: TGTGCCAGCAGTGGACAGGGGAACACCATATATTTT.

V gene TRBV6-5 combines with J gene TRBJ2-7; tentative D call: TRBD1 (5 bases). The CDR3 runs to 16 residues. CDR1 is MNHEY and CDR2 is SVGAGI in the germline V gene. With 4 bases removed from V and 3 bases from J, the gap between germline ends came to 19 bases. This chain's CDR3 is CASSSVFRQGDYEQYF. CDR3 coding DNA: TGTGCCAGCAGTTCCGTTTTTCGCCAGGGTGACTACGAGCAGTACTTC.

The V gene is TRBV5-1, the J gene TRBJ1-2; 8 bases are shared with TRBD1. Germline V CDR1 and CDR2: SGHRS, YFSETQ. After removal of 4 bases from V and 4 bases from J, the junction contained 6 bases not matched to a gene. The CDR3 extends over 14 amino acids. Written as DNA, the CDR3 is TGCGCCAGCAGCGTGCAGGGGGCCTCCTATGGCTACACCTTC. It is translated as CASSVQGASYGYTF.